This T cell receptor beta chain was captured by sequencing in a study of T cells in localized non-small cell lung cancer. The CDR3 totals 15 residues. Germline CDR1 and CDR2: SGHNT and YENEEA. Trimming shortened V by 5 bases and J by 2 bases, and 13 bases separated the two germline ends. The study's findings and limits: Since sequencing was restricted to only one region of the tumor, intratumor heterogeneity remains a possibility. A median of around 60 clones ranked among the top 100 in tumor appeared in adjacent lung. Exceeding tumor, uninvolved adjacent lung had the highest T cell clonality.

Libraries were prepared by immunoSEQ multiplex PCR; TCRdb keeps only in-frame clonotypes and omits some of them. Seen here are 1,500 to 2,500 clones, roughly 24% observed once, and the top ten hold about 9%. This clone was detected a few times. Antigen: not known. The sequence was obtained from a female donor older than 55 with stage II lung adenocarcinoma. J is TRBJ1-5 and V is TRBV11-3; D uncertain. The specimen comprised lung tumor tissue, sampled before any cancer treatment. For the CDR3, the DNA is TGTGCCAGCAGCCCTTATACGATGGGCAATCAGCCCCAGCATTTT. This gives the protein CASSPYTMGNQPQHF.